One sample yielded the 5 T cell receptor beta chains listed below, sequenced in a study of identifying expanded T cells in peripheral blood. Measured with immunoSEQ multiplex PCR; TCRdb has only the in-frame clones, and not every one. Of around 60,000 clones in the sample, over 75% are singletons; the top ten hold over 15%. What was sequenced was blood. The receptors originated from a person aged 18 to 70 in good health.

V gene TRBV30 combines with J gene TRBJ1-5; D gene uncertain. Germline CDR1 GTSNPN, CDR2 SVGIG (reference sequence). The CDR3 contains 13 residues. V was clipped by 0 bases and J by 1 base, with 4 bases between them. The chain's CDR3 is CAWSVQSNQPQHF. CDR3 in DNA: TGTGCCTGGAGTGTACAAAGCAATCAGCCCCAGCATTTT.

The J gene is TRBJ2-2, the V gene TRBV4-2; 13 bases map to TRBD2. The CDR3 loop spans 18 amino acids. Trimming at V came to 0 bases and at J to 4 bases, leaving 5 bases not matched to a gene. Germline V CDR1 and CDR2: LGHNA, YNFKEQ. This chain's CDR3 is CASSQDYGTSGITGELFF. DNA of the CDR3: TGTGCCAGCAGCCAAGATTACGGGACTAGCGGGATCACCGGGGAGCTGTTTTTT.

This clone has a handful of counts. The chain combines TRBV6-4 with TRBJ2-3; 11 nucleotides line up with TRBD1. CDR1 and CDR2 (germline): MRHNA, SNTAGT. The junction had 4 bases not matched to a gene; V was cut back by 5 bases and J by 6 bases. This CDR3 spans 14 amino acids. CDR3 protein: CASSPGTGGDTQYF. The CDR3 coding sequence is TGTGCCAGCAGTCCCGGGACAGGGGGGGATACGCAGTATTTT.

In this sample, this clone turned up a few times. The V call is TRBV6-1, the J call TRBJ1-2; 8 nucleotides agree with TRBD1. The CDR3 consists of 14 residues. V was clipped by 4 bases and J by 8 bases; unmatched bases: 9. CDR1 is MNHNS, CDR2 SASEGT, per germline. CDR3 sequence: CASSVQGAEIGYTF. CDR3 coding DNA: TGTGCCAGCAGTGTGCAGGGGGCCGAGATAGGCTACACCTTC.

The J gene is TRBJ2-1, the V gene TRBV5-6, with TRBD2 matching over 10 bases. The CDR3 is made up of 17 amino acids. Germline loops: CDR1 SGHDT, CDR2 YYEEEE. The V and J ends lost 4 bases and 0 bases, in that order; junction bases with no gene match: 7. CDR3 region: CASSTVRTSGSYNEQFF. DNA of the CDR3: TGTGCCAGCAGCACGGTAAGGACTAGCGGCTCCTACAATGAGCAGTTCTTC. Full variable domain (outside the CDR3, taken from reference TRBV5-6 and TRBJ2-1): DAGVTQSPTHLIKTRGQQVTLRCSPKSGHDTVSWYQQALGQGPQFIFQYYEEEERQRGNFPDRFSGHQFPNYSSELNVNALLLGDSALYLCASSTVRTSGSYNEQFFGPGTRLTVL.